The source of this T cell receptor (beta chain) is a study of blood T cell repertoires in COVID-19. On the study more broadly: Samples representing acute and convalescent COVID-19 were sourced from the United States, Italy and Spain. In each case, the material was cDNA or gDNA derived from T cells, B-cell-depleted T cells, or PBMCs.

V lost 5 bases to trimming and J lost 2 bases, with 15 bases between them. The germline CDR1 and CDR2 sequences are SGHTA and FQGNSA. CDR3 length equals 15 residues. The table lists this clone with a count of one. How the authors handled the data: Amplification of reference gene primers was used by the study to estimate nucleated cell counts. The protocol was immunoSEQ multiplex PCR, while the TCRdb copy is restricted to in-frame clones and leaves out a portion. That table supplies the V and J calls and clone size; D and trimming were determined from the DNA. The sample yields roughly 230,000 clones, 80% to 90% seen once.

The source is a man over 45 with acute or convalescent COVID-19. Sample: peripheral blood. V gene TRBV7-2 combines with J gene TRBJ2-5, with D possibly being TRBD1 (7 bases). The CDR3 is CASSNQGGPQETQYF. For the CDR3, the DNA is TGTGCCAGCAGCAACCAGGGGGGTCCTCAAGAGACCCAGTACTTC.